This is a list of T cell receptor beta chains from one sample in a study of monozygotic twins with inflammatory bowel disease. TCRdb reanalyzed the 5' RACE reads, giving one entry per CDR3 protein sequence and no DNA. The listing contains 420,000 or so distinct CDR3 sequences. The sample consisted of blood. These TCRs come from a human donor with ulcerative colitis or Crohn's disease, or a healthy co-twin of an affected twin (not recorded which). The CDR3 runs from the conserved cysteine through the conserved F or W. Each record gives: V gene, J gene, CDR3 protein.

>TRBV11-2|TRBJ2-2
CASSLRGLARNTGELFF
>TRBV28|TRBJ2-7
CASLGAGLSEQYF
>TRBV7-9|TRBJ2-7
CASSPRDRVRQYF
>TRBV5-1|TRBJ2-1
CASSLGRVRADHSYNEQFF
>TRBV15|TRBJ1-5
CATSRDLTGLRYSNQPQHF
>TRBV6-2/TRBV6-3|TRBJ1-1
CASSYLLGQGPQWGAFF
>TRBV6-5|TRBJ1-3
CASSYSERAGRRSGNTIYF
>TRBV2|TRBJ2-3
CASSPRQGWYF
>TRBV20-1|TRBJ2-1
CSARPGTSPKAEQFF
>TRBV20-1|TRBJ1-2
CSAREQGGGYTF
>TRBV5-1|TRBJ2-3
CASSLPGEDTQYF
>TRBV5-1|TRBJ2-5
CASSFPTGVGETQYF
>TRBV7-6|TRBJ1-4
CASSFAIGQYPNEKLFF
>TRBV20-1|TRBJ1-1
CSAKDVMSTGTHTEAFF
>TRBV28|TRBJ1-6
CASKTGGVSPFHF
>TRBV7-2|TRBJ1-2
CASSPPGRGDQNYGYTF
>TRBV7-6|TRBJ2-7
CASPGPSGLYEQYF
>TRBV6-1|TRBJ1-1
CASSEGSQGISEAFF
>TRBV10-1|TRBJ2-7
CASSESGDSNEQYF
>TRBV7-9|TRBJ2-5
CASSFWREKEVETQYF
>TRBV27|TRBJ1-1
CASSLSLSTEAFF
>TRBV3-1|TRBJ1-4
CASSPAQRNEKLFF
>TRBV18|TRBJ2-6
CASSPPAGANVLTF
>TRBV21-1|TRBJ1-3
CASSPKNRGGGGNTIYF
>TRBV5-6|TRBJ1-1
CASSDGTPREAFF
>TRBV2|TRBJ1-4
CASSDGYEKLFF
>TRBV2|TRBJ2-2
CASEGLTNTGELFF
>TRBV10-3|TRBJ2-7
CAITDPQGYEQYF
>TRBV20-1|TRBJ1-5
CSASGVGQGYQPQHF
>TRBV12-3/TRBV12-4|TRBJ1-6
CASSLAGGNSPLHF
>TRBV25-1|TRBJ1-2
CASSYFRGGGYTF
>TRBV7-6|TRBJ2-7
CASSSSSSYEQYF
>TRBV7-8|TRBJ2-1
CASSLGVGGANHYEQFF
>TRBV20-1|TRBJ2-5
CSARDGPAQETQYF
>TRBV5-4|TRBJ2-7
CASSLEREGLEEQYF
>TRBV20-1|TRBJ1-1
CSARDRGGWGNTEAFF
>TRBV12-3/TRBV12-4|TRBJ1-4
CASSLTGGGKLFF
>TRBV5-1|TRBJ2-3
CASSLAGTFTDTQYF
>TRBV5-1|TRBJ1-1
CASSPREGTGTEAFF
>TRBV24-1|TRBJ1-2
CATSDGQGVYGYTF
>TRBV6-5|TRBJ2-7
CASSYTGTSGATPRGEQYF
>TRBV6-5|TRBJ1-2
CASSSLTTGLGGSYTF
>TRBV25-1|TRBJ2-7
CASSEYYPGESFYEQYF
>TRBV4-2|TRBJ2-3
CASSQLTSGGYSTDTQYF
>TRBV20-1|TRBJ2-3
CSAEIAVRGTDTQYF